Listed below are T cell receptor beta chains from one sample, sequenced in a study of early T cells in non-severe SARS-CoV-2 infection. From the 5' RACE reads, TCRdb called clonotypes with MiXCR, one entry per CDR3 protein. Among about 27,000 distinct CDR3 sequences listed, around 3% were seen once. The material sequenced was whole blood. The origin of the receptors is an adult who was a healthcare worker with PCR-confirmed SARS-CoV-2 infection or an uninfected control (not recorded which). Each CDR3 is given with its conserved first and last residue. Fields, in order: D gene, J gene, V gene, clone size, CDR3 protein, CDR3 DNA. A D gene is named only where the DNA matches it firmly. Size is stated for part of the rows, as once, few or many counts, or as a class when the clone is expanded.

TRBD1 TRBJ1-3 TRBV30 NA CAWTTGFSNTIYF TGTGCCTGGACGACAGGGTTCTCGAACACCATATATTTT
NA TRBJ2-3 TRBV5-1 NA CASSLGSNTDTQYF TGCGCCAGCAGCTTGGGGTCCAACACAGATACGCAGTATTTT
NA TRBJ1-4 TRBV6-5 many CASSYVREVQEKLFF TGTGCCAGCAGTTACGTCAGGGAGGTCCAGGAAAAACTGTTTTTT
TRBD1 TRBJ1-3 TRBV6-1 many CASSSPGQGNTIYF TGTGCCAGCAGTTCCCCGGGACAGGGAAACACCATATATTTT
NA TRBJ2-4 TRBV5-6 many CASSFNLGNIQYF TGTGCCAGCAGCTTCAACCTTGGAAACATTCAGTACTTC
NA TRBJ1-1 TRBV6-2/TRBV6-3 many CASSYTTAEAFF TGTGCCAGCAGTTACACGACAGCTGAAGCTTTCTTT
NA TRBJ2-3 TRBV5-1 many CASSYRSSPDTQYF TGCGCCAGCAGCTATCGGTCCTCCCCAGATACGCAGTATTTT
NA TRBJ2-5 TRBV20-1 many CSATFVYGETQYF TGCAGTGCCACCTTCGTATACGGAGAGACCCAGTACTTC
NA TRBJ2-3 TRBV29-1 many CSVDSGGQPMDF TGCAGCGTTGATTCGGGGGGACAGCCCATGGATTTT
NA TRBJ2-2 TRBV9 NA CASSVGTASTGELFF TGTGCCAGCAGCGTAGGGACAGCATCGACCGGGGAGCTGTTTTTT
NA TRBJ1-4 TRBV18 many CASSPIQNNEKLFF TGTGCCAGCTCACCTATACAGAATAATGAAAAACTGTTTTTT
NA TRBJ2-6 TRBV7-2 NA CASRTAGSGANVLTF TGTGCCAGCAGGACGGCGGGCTCTGGGGCCAACGTCCTGACTTTC
NA TRBJ2-3 TRBV6-5 many CASSWVGDTQYF TGTGCCAGCAGCTGGGTCGGCGATACGCAGTATTTT
NA TRBJ1-1 TRBV6-1 few CGSSGRAGNTEAFF TGTGGCAGCAGTGGGAGAGCAGGGAACACTGAAGCTTTCTTT
NA TRBJ1-1 TRBV18 many CASSTGRRMNTEAFF TGTGCCAGCTCAACGGGACGCCGGATGAACACTGAAGCTTTCTTT
NA TRBJ2-5 TRBV6-1 many CASSARGLGDQYF TGTGCCAGCAGTGCGAGGGGCCTGGGCGACCAGTACTTC